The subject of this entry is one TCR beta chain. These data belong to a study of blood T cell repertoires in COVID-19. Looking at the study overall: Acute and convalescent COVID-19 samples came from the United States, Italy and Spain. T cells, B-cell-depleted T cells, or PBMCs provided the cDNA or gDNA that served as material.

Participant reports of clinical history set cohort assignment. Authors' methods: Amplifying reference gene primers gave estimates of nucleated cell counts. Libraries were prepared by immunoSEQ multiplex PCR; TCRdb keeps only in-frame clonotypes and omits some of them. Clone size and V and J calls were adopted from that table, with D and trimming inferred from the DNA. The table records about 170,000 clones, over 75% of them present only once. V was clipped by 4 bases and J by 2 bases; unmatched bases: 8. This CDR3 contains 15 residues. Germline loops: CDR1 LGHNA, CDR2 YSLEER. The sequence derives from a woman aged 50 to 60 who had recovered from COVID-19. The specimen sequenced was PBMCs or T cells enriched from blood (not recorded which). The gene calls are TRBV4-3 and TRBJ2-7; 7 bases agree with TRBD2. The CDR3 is CASSRRRESPYEQYF. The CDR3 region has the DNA TGCGCCAGCAGCCGAAGGCGGGAGTCGCCCTACGAGCAGTACTTC.